The sequence of this TCR beta chain was determined in a study of cytomegalovirus exposure and HLA in healthy donors. Study-wide findings and caveats: According to the study, around 160 TCR beta chains were cytomegalovirus-associated.

In germline, CDR1 is SGHVS, CDR2 FQNEAQ. The CDR3 is 16 residues long. J gave up 2 bases and V 2 bases, and 8 bases lay outside the gene matches. All donors participated as healthy donors of bone marrow. The PCR made use of 60 Vbeta and 13 Jbeta primers. The table came from immunoSEQ multiplex PCR; TCRdb's copy has only in-frame clones and leaves some out. The repertoire holds fewer than 250,000 clones, with around 73% as singletons. This clone has only one observation. Antigen unknown. The sequencing sample was made of PBMCs. V is TRBV7-8 and J is TRBJ2-5; 7 bases are a match to TRBD2. This TCR was sampled from a male donor in good health and CMV-seronegative. CDR3 sequence: CASSLIRGSGQETQYF. CDR3 nucleotide sequence: TGTGCCAGCAGCTTAATCCGCGGGAGCGGGCAAGAGACCCAGTACTTC.